This T cell receptor (beta chain) was identified in a study of cytomegalovirus exposure and HLA in healthy donors (dated by TCRdb to 2015 to 2018). About the study as a whole: In an earlier analysis of fewer than 750 of the donors, roughly 300 Gb of sequence data and just under 120 million unique TCR beta sequences from 150 million to 200 million T cells were reported. The study profiled the T cell repertoires of 500 to 800 subjects by immunosequencing and related them to cytomegalovirus serostatus. In a later genetic analysis, genome-wide SNP genotypes for about three fifths of the roughly 670 donors were used, and that subset was treated as a discovery cohort. Several DR-DQ haplotypes were treated as single units for association and clustering because of strong linkage in the cohort. In an earlier analysis of roughly 540 of the donors, high-throughput TCR beta sequencing was used to judge whether each TCR beta V gene segment behaved as functional or pseudogenic. To predict cytomegalovirus infection status, the study combined high-throughput TCR immunosequencing, statistical association of individual TCRs with disease status, and machine learning. A separate validation cohort of over 95 different subjects was used in addition to the 666-subject first cohort. Roughly 300 gigabases of sequencing data and 78 million or so unique TCR sequences were included in an early release covering about 700 HLA-typed donors. The aim of the study was to test whether cataloging public T cell receptors could identify signatures of past pathogen exposure. Alongside the repertoire data, information on donor age, sex, ethnicity and CMV serostatus was compiled. Rather than drawing on any new phenotypic data, the later analysis identified candidate immune exposures from TCR beta sequences and the way those sequences occurred across donors. On average, roughly 200,000 unique TCR beta nucleotide sequences were sequenced per donor among roughly 430 genotyped donors of the cohort, with 15% to 20% of those sequences being non-productive. Every repertoire in the discovery cohort had been generated on one and the same sequencing platform. The number of donors typed differed by locus, with roughly 629-640 for A, B, C, DRB1 and DQB1, 522 for DQA1, 606 for DPA1, and some 450 for DPB1. Among the roughly 400 genotyped donors, around 81% belonged to the genetic ancestry cluster associated with self-reported Caucasian donors. HLA typing included class I and class II loci at four-digit resolution. A later analysis re-analyzed previously published TCR beta repertoires from 650 to 800 donors and added high-resolution HLA genotyping to study TCR occurrence patterns. General conclusions and limits of the study: A few of the identified cytomegalovirus-associated TCR beta chains were confirmed in vitro to be specific for cytomegalovirus antigens. The presence/absence analyses assumed that sequencing depth was roughly uniform across donors, and that assumption may not be true. A cluster of highly shared sequence variants was judged likely to be a technical artifact of the sequencing pipeline. Because HLA typing was unavailable for some donors at each locus, only the typed subset was used in association tests. Approximately 16 rarely observed V segments, including chromosome 9 orphons, were excluded from the earlier analysis of a few hundred of the donors because counts were too low. In a later analysis, TCR association rates were found to vary across HLA loci, with the most associated TCRs seen for DRB1 alleles and the fewest for HLA-C alleles. Broadly in line with IMGT annotations, most TCR beta V segments showed up in productive rearrangements about 87% or about 30% of the time in an earlier analysis of 587 of the donors. In a later analysis, most CMV-associated TCR beta chains were found to appear HLA-restricted, with HLA associations seemingly driven largely by CMV exposure. Cytomegalovirus status was reported to be diagnosed by the classifier with high specificity and sensitivity in both the original and validation cohorts. Linkage disequilibrium might explain the correlated functional status among segregating V segments, but an unknown experimental factor could not be excluded. The only immune exposure information available for the cohort was CMV serostatus. Several of the top co-occurrence clusters appeared to be linked to parvovirus B19, influenza, CMV and Epstein-Barr virus, according to a later analysis. A later analysis found that HLA-associated TCR beta chains were more clonally expanded and had lower generation probabilities than equally common non-associated chains. Assigning TCR associations to individual alleles was difficult when HLA alleles, especially DR and DQ, strongly co-occurred. Compared with the roughly 670-donor mean, donors in an Asian-associated ancestry cluster had fewer N-insertions in productive TCRs, according to a later genetic analysis. The study listed 150 to 200 TCR beta chains as associated with cytomegalovirus. While some public TCRs were present in many individuals, most TCR sequences turned up only very rarely across donors. This cohort had only TCR beta chains sequenced, and the lack of alpha or paired-chain data limited which features could be detected. It was suggested by the authors that the approach could potentially be generalized to other disease states and immunological phenotypes. A further reported finding was that TCR beta sequences accurately predicted the HLA-A and HLA-B alleles for most subjects in the first cohort. V-gene and J-gene trimming of TCR beta chains was associated with a missense DCLRE1C variant in a later genetic analysis, and the association was replicated in an independent cohort. At a false discovery rate of 0.05, a later analysis linked 15,000 to 20,000 TCR beta sequences to specific HLA alleles.

Receptor amplification or capture employed the immunoSEQ multiplex PCR assay. For the multiplex PCR, a mixture combining 60 forward primers for TCR Vbeta segments and 13 reverse primers for TCR Jbeta segments was used. Amplification of the CDR3 region of rearranged TCR beta genes was performed with a multiplex PCR assay on genomic DNA. On the Illumina HiSeq System, the amplified TCR beta libraries were sequenced as 87-base-pair reads. The original methods were these. Across the roughly 600 repertoires, a later analysis counted around 80 million unique TCR beta chains, around 11 million of which were shared by at least two donors. Raw reads were error-corrected and collapsed into unique sequences with a nearest-neighbor algorithm that merged closely related sequences to remove PCR and sequencing errors. To assign V, D and J gene segments, CDR3 sequences were aligned to IMGT reference sequences. For a sequence to be retained, a match of at least six nucleotides was required to both a V gene segment and a J gene segment. A rearrangement was called productive if the CDR3 had no stop codons and remained in frame with V and J, and every other rearrangement was called non-productive. Following IMGT convention, CDR3 was defined as the stretch from the second conserved V-encoded cysteine to the conserved J-encoded phenylalanine. The earlier analysis of about 500 of the donors excluded sequences that lacked an unambiguous match to a single V gene segment. In an earlier analysis of 587 of the donors, V segments were called functional above 56.7% productive rearrangements and were called segregating when the between-donor standard deviation exceeded 5%. To diagnose cytomegalovirus status from the catalog of TCR beta chain sequences, a statistical classification framework was built. V and J gene assignment, in a later analysis, came from comparing TCR nucleotide sequences with IMGT/GENE-DB human TR gene sequences. The TCRdist pipeline was used in a later analysis to assign CDR3 sequences and most-parsimonious VDJ recombination scenarios. A later analysis defined each TCR beta chain by its CDR3 amino acid sequence plus V-gene family, and excluded reads lacking a unique V-gene family. In a later analysis, some 600 highly shared, low-generation-probability nucleotide sequences were removed to address suspected cross-contamination and a sequencing artifact. A later analysis calculated a clonal expansion index for each public chain from normalized within-repertoire ranks of inferred template counts. A later analysis computed generation probabilities with a VDJ recombination model fitted to out-of-frame rearrangements, and checked the results against IGoR. In a later analysis, hypergeometric tests were used to score TCR-TCR, TCR-HLA and TCR-CMV co-occurrence, with a repertoire-size bias correction applied to TCR pairs. A later analysis estimated false discovery rates by permuting HLA or CMV assignments 20 times. In a later analysis, co-occurring TCRs were grouped with DBSCAN, and TCRdist sequence similarity was added when clustering was performed within HLA-allele-positive subsets. Repertoires with fewer than 30,000 or more than 120,000 public chains, plus five repertoires with anomalous nucleotide sharing, were excluded from co-occurrence clustering. TCRdb provides this immuneACCESS table in a form limited to in-frame rearrangements. Some clones are lacking; in checked studies, under half of them reflect an unresolved V gene, and why the rest are absent is not known. The DNA gave D and trimming, while V, J and clone size come from that table. In this sample the table shows 130,000 to 150,000 clones, roughly four fifths of which occur a single time. The top ten clones comprise 4.9% of the sample.

In total, about 650 healthy bone marrow donors made up the cohort. At the time of sampling, all cohort members were nominally healthy, though unrecorded immune exposures were likely present. The donor was CMV seronegative and belonged to the group of over 350 seronegative cohort members. Every donor gave a peripheral blood sample, and the peripheral blood mononuclear cells from that sample were used for TCR beta sequencing. Genomic DNA was extracted from the blood cell samples with the Qiagen DNeasy Blood Extraction Kit. Of note for this clone: The target of this receptor is not known. No much larger clone is present one base from it, and per-base qualities are unavailable.

The sequenced material came from PBMCs. The sequence derives from a woman in her forties or fifties in good health and CMV-seronegative.

The CDR3 sequence is CASSPTDEQYF. The base sequence is TGTGCCAGCAGTCCCACAGACGAGCAGTACTTC. The chain uses TRBV28 and TRBJ2-7; a confident D gene designation cannot be given. V gives up 5 bases and J gives up 5 bases, and the segment between their germline ends measures 7 bases. Sequences MDHEN (CDR1) and SYDVKM (CDR2) are obtained from the germline V gene. Spanning cysteine to phenylalanine, the CDR3 consists of 11 amino acids. Only the CDR3 part of the read is kept: 33 bases, read in frame from the first base. Full variable domain (CDR3 extended with the reference TRBV28 and TRBJ2-7 proteins): DVKVTQSSRYLVKRTGEKVFLECVQDMDHENMFWYRQDPGLGLRLIYFSYDVKMKEKGDIPEGYSVSREKKERFSLILESASTNQTSMYLCASSPTDEQYFGPGTRLTVT.